The 5 T cell receptor beta chains listed next were all sequenced from one sample in a study of identifying expanded T cells in peripheral blood. Some clones are missing from TCRdb's copy, which holds only in-frame ones; the method was immunoSEQ multiplex PCR. The sample has 120,000 or so clones, about 80% seen once. The sample comprised blood. The receptors were sampled from a person between 18 and 75 years old in good health.

The chain is built from TRBV19 and TRBJ1-2; perhaps TRBD1 as D (5 bases). This CDR3 spans 12 amino acids. V was trimmed by 2 bases and J by 6 bases, leaving 7 bases between them. Germline lookup yields CDR1 LNHDA and CDR2 SQIVND (reference sequence). CDR3 region: CASSILGDGYTF. For the CDR3, the DNA is TGTGCCAGTAGTATACTAGGGGATGGCTACACCTTC.

The V and J genes are TRBV11-1 and TRBJ2-7; tentatively, D is TRBD2 (6 bases). Germline CDR1 is SGHAT and CDR2 is FQDESV (reference sequence). Trimming removed 5 bases at V and 1 base at J, with 15 bases between. This CDR3 region has 15 residues. The chain's CDR3 is CASSPGGTLSYEQYF. In nucleotides, the CDR3 is TGTGCCAGCAGCCCTGGCGGGACCCTGTCCTACGAGCAGTACTTC.

V and J are TRBV19 and TRBJ2-7; 10 bases match TRBD2. CDR1 LNHDA and CDR2 SQIVND come from the germline V gene (reference sequence). CDR3 length equals 15 residues. Losses at the gene ends were 5 bases for V and 3 bases for J; bases not matched to a gene: 7. CDR3 nucleotide sequence: TGTGCCAGTAGTGATAGCGGGGGGAACGTCTACGAGCAGTACTTC. This gives the protein CASSDSGGNVYEQYF.

The V call is TRBV5-6, the J call TRBJ2-7; possible D gene TRBD1, 5 bases. CDR1 is SGHDT, CDR2 YYEEEE, per germline. The ends were cut back, 5 bases at V and 0 bases at J, with 21 bases in the middle. CDR3 size: 17 residues. Here the CDR3 reads CASSFFLHQGSSYEQYF. The CDR3 nucleotides are TGTGCCAGCAGTTTTTTTCTCCACCAGGGCAGCTCCTACGAGCAGTACTTC.

The chain uses TRBV7-8 and TRBJ2-7; 10 bases are shared with TRBD2. J lost 0 bases, V lost 10 bases, and 12 bases had no gene match. CDR3 length: 16 amino acids. Germline CDR1 SGHVS, CDR2 FQNEAQ. In DNA, the CDR3 is TGTGCCACGTCGTGGCTAGCGGGGGTTAGCTCCTACGAGCAGTACTTC. This encodes CATSWLAGVSSYEQYF.